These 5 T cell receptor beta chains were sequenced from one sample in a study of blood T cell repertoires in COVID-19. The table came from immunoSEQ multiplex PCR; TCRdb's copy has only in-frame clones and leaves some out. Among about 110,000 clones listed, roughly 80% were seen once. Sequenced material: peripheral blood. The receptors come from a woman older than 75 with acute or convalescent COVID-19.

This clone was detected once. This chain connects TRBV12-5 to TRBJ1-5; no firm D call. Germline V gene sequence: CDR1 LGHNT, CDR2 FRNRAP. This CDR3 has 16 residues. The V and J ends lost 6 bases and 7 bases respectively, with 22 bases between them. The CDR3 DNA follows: TGTGCTAGTGGCACCCTCGACCTATACCTCGGGCAGCCCCAGCATTTT. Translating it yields CASGTLDLYLGQPQHF.

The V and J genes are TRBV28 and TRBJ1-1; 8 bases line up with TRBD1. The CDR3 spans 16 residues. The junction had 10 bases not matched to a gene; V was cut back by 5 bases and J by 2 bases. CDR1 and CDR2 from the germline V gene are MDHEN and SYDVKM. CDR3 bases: TGTGCCAGCAGTCCCCGACAGGGGATGTTAAACACTGAAGCTTTCTTT. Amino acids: CASSPRQGMLNTEAFF.

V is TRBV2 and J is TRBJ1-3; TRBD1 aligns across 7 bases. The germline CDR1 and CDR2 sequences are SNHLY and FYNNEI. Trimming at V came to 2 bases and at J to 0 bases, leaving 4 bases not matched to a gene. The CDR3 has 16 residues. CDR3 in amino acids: CASSEQAGGSGNTIYF. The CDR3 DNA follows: TGTGCCAGCAGTGAACAAGCAGGGGGCTCTGGAAACACCATATATTTT.

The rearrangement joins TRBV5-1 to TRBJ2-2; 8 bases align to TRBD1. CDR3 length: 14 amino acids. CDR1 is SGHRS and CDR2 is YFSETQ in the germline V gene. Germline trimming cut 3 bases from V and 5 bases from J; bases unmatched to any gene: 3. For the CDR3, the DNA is TGCGCCAGCAGCTCGACAGGGGTGACCGGGGAGCTGTTTTTT. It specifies CASSSTGVTGELFF.

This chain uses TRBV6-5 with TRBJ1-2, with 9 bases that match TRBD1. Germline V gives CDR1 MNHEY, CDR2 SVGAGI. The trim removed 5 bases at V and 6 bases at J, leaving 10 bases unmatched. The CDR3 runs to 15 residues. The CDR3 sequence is CASSQLDRGGDGYTF. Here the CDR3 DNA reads TGTGCCAGCAGTCAACTGGACAGGGGAGGGGATGGCTACACCTTC.